The next 10 T cell receptor beta chains were all read from a single sample in a study of blood T cell repertoires in COVID-19. Assay: immunoSEQ multiplex PCR; the TCRdb copy retains only in-frame clones and omits some. This repertoire shows 85,000 to 90,000 clones, 89% found once; its top ten account for more than 4.5%. The sequenced sample consisted of peripheral blood. The source of these receptors is a woman older than 75 with active COVID-19.

This rearrangement joins TRBV5-4 to TRBJ2-7; D is undetermined. There are 15 residues in the CDR3. Trimming shortened V by 2 bases and J by 8 bases, and 20 bases separated the two germline ends. From germline, CDR1 is SGHNT and CDR2 YYREEE (reference sequence). The CDR3 here is CASSFKENNLRQQYF. As DNA, the CDR3 is TGTGCCAGCAGCTTTAAGGAGAATAACCTCCGGCAGCAGTACTTC. The variable domain in full, with the rest retrieved from reference TRBV5-4 and TRBJ2-7, is ETGVTQSPTHLIKTRGQQVTLRCSSQSGHNTVSWYQQALGQGPQFIFQYYREEENGRGNFPPRFSGLQFPNYSSELNVNALELDDSALYLCASSFKENNLRQQYFGPGTRLTVT.

The rearrangement links TRBV21-1 to TRBJ1-1; the table's TRBD1 call for D was not verified on the DNA. TRBV21-1 counts as a pseudogene. CDR3 size: 17 residues. CDR3 sequence reads: CASSYRGRTRMGTEAFF. The CDR3 nucleotides are TGTGCCAGCAGCTACAGGGGGAGAACCAGAATGGGCACTGAAGCTTTCTTT.

The V and J genes are TRBV4-3 and TRBJ2-7, with D possibly TRBD2 on 6 matching bases. In germline, CDR1 is LGHNA, CDR2 YSLEER. Trimming removed 0 bases from V and 0 bases from J, with 6 bases in between. The length of the CDR3 is 14 residues. The CDR3 reads CASSQEDYSYEQYF. In DNA, the CDR3 is TGCGCCAGCAGCCAAGAGGACTACTCCTACGAGCAGTACTTC.

The chain has TRBV7-2 and TRBJ2-2; the match to TRBD2 covers 9 bases. Germline V gives CDR1 SGHTA, CDR2 FQGNSA. V lost 4 bases and J lost 5; bases outside the gene matches: 8. This CDR3 has 16 residues. In DNA form, the CDR3 reads TGTGCCAGCAGCTACCCATTTAGCGGGGGAACCGGGGAGCTGTTTTTT. Residues: CASSYPFSGGTGELFF.

The chain employs TRBV7-9 and TRBJ1-2, with D perhaps matching TRBD1 (6 bases). Trimming cost V 5 bases and J 3 bases, with 22 bases left between them. The CDR3 totals 17 residues. The V gene's germline CDR1 is SEHNR and CDR2 FQNEAQ (reference sequence). DNA for the CDR3: TGTGCCAGCAGCCGGCGGGGGGCGACTAGAAATGACTATGGCTACACCTTC. Translating gives CASSRRGATRNDYGYTF.

The chain recombines TRBV9 with TRBJ2-5, with D uncertain. The CDR3 consists of 13 residues. Germline V gene data show CDR1 as SGDLS and CDR2 as YYNGEE. Trimming left V 0 bases short and J 5 bases short, with 8 bases between. CDR3 in DNA: TGTGCCAGCAGCGTAGGGATCGGGGAGACCCAGTACTTC. Its protein product is CASSVGIGETQYF.

CDR3 in DNA: TGTGCCACCAGCAGAGGACTAGCGGCAGTTGGTAATGAGCAGTTCTTC. Translation: CATSRGLAAVGNEQFF. V gene TRBV15 combines with J gene TRBJ2-1; 9 bases are a match to TRBD2. The V segment lost 1 base and the J segment 7 bases; nucleotides outside the gene matches: 8. This CDR3 spans 16 amino acids. Per the germline V gene, CDR1 is LNHNV and CDR2 is YYDKDF (reference sequence).

The J gene is TRBJ2-2, the V gene TRBV15, with 8 bases aligning to TRBD1. The germline gives CDR1 LNHNV, CDR2 YYDKDF (reference sequence). The CDR3 contains 13 residues. The V gene end was trimmed by 6 bases and the J gene end by 6 bases; junction bases not matched to a gene: 3. CDR3 residues: CATSRDRSGELFF. DNA for the CDR3: TGTGCCACCAGTAGGGACAGGTCCGGGGAGCTGTTTTTT.

V is TRBV30 and J is TRBJ2-7; 10 nucleotides agree with TRBD2. The CDR3 contains 13 residues. Germline-derived CDR1 and CDR2 are GTSNPN and SVGIG (reference sequence). V lost 0 bases to trimming and J lost 5 bases; unmatched junction nucleotides: 1. Here the CDR3 reads CAWSVLAGDEQYF. Written as DNA, the CDR3 is TGTGCCTGGAGTGTTCTAGCGGGGGACGAGCAGTACTTC.

The CDR3 spells CASTESGTRADTQYF. For the CDR3, the DNA is TGTGCCAGCACCGAATCCGGGACTAGGGCAGATACGCAGTATTTT. This rearrangement joins TRBV27 to TRBJ2-3, with 8 bases that match TRBD2. This CDR3 spans 15 amino acids. The V gene end was trimmed by 7 bases and the J gene end by 4 bases; junction bases not matched to a gene: 10. Germline V gene data show CDR1 as MNHEY and CDR2 as SMNVEV (reference sequence).